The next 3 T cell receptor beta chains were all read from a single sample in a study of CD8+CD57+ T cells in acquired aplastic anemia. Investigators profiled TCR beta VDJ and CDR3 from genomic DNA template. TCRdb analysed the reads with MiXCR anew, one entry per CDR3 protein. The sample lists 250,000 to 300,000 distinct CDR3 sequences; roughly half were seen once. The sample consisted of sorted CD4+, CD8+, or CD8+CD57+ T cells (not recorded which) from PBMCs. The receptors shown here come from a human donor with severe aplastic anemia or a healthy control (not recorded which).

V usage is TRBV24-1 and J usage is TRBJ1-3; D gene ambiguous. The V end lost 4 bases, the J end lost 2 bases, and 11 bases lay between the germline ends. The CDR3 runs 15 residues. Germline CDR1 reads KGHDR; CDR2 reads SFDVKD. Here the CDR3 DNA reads TGTGCCACCAGTGACGCCCGAGGGACTGGAAACACCATATATTTT. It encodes CATSDARGTGNTIYF.

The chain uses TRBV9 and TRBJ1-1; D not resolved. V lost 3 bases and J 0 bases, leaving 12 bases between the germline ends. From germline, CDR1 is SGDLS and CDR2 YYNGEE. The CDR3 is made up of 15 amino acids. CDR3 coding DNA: TGTGCCAGCAGCGCGGAGACGGGAATGAACACTGAAGCTTTCTTT. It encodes CASSAETGMNTEAFF.

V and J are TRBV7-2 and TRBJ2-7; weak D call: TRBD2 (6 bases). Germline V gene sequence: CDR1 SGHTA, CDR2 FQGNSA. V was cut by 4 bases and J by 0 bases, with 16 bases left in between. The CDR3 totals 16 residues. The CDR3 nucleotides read TGTGCCAGCAGCTGGAGAGGTCTCGGGAGCTCCTACGAGCAGTACTTC. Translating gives CASSWRGLGSSYEQYF.